The 23 T cell receptor beta chains listed next were all sequenced from one sample in a study of radiation and T cells in renal cell carcinoma. Profiled with immunoSEQ multiplex PCR; TCRdb holds only in-frame clones, not every one. Of 150,000 to 200,000 clones listed, about 88% are singletons. Time point here: blood 4 weeks post-SBRT, at nephrectomy. Stated treatment: 15 Gy SBRT to primary tumor, nephrectomy 4 weeks later. The sequenced sample was blood, obtained from a patient whose treatment included radiotherapy and nephrectomy. These receptors originate from a woman in her 50s with renal cell carcinoma.

This clone has a single count. This chain joins TRBV10-3 and TRBJ2-5; TRBD1 or TRBD2 may be the D gene (5 bases each). Trimming removed 3 bases at V and 4 bases at J, with 12 bases between. The CDR3 is made up of 14 amino acids. Per germline, CDR1 ENHRY and CDR2 SYGVKD. CDR3 in amino acids: CAISESQGRETQYF. The DNA for the CDR3 is TGTGCCATCAGTGAATCGCAGGGACGAGAGACCCAGTACTTC.

The chain uses TRBV15 and TRBJ2-1, with D perhaps matching TRBD1 (6 bases). Germline CDR1 reads LNHNV; CDR2 reads YYDKDF (reference sequence). Trimming took off 2 bases at V and 0 bases at J, with 14 bases between the two ends. The length of the CDR3 is 17 residues. The CDR3 is CATSRPRQASSYNEQFF. As DNA, the CDR3 is TGTGCCACCAGCAGACCAAGACAGGCCAGCTCCTACAATGAGCAGTTCTTC.

The rearrangement links TRBV5-4 to TRBJ1-6, with D perhaps TRBD1 (5 bases). The CDR3 extends over 14 amino acids. Trimming shortened V by 5 bases and J by 3 bases, and 9 bases separated the two germline ends. Germline CDR1 is SGHNT and CDR2 is YYREEE (reference sequence). CDR3 residues: CASSIDSYNSPLHF. The CDR3 DNA follows: TGTGCCAGCAGTATCGACAGCTATAATTCACCCCTCCACTTT.

This rearrangement joins TRBV29-1 to TRBJ2-7; D is uncertain. V was shortened by 2 bases and J by 2 bases, with 10 bases between the two germline ends. This CDR3 region has 13 residues. Germline V gives CDR1 SQVTM, CDR2 ANQGSEA. The CDR3 bases are TGCAGCGTTGAATCTGGAGCGCCCTACGAGCAGTACTTC. Protein sequence: CSVESGAPYEQYF.

The V call is TRBV7-9, the J call TRBJ1-2; 7 bases match TRBD1. The CDR3 spans 14 residues. Trimming removed 4 bases from V and 1 base from J; junction bases left unmatched: 3. From germline, CDR1 is SEHNR and CDR2 FQNEAQ (reference sequence). The CDR3 DNA follows: TGTGCCAGCAGCTGGGACAGTTATAACTATGGCTACACCTTC. Translation: CASSWDSYNYGYTF. Complete variable domain (other parts from reference TRBV7-9 and TRBJ1-2): DTGVSQNPRHKITKRGQNVTFRCDPISEHNRLYWYRQTLGQGPEFLTYFQNEAQLEKSRLLSDRFSAERPKGSFSTLEIQRTEQGDSAMYLCASSWDSYNYGYTFGSGTRLTVV.

The chain is built from TRBV7-9 and TRBJ2-2; 8 bases map to TRBD2. Germline V gene data show CDR1 as SEHNR and CDR2 as FQNEAQ (reference sequence). Trimming cost V 3 bases and J 6 bases; bases outside gene matches: 6. The CDR3 loop spans 15 amino acids. CDR3 amino acids: CASSFARGVAGELFF. Here the CDR3 DNA reads TGTGCCAGCAGCTTTGCGCGGGGGGTCGCCGGGGAGCTGTTTTTT.

The chain employs TRBV19 and TRBJ2-5, with TRBD1 matching over 9 bases. The V segment lost 3 bases and the J segment 4 bases; nucleotides outside the gene matches: 6. This CDR3 is 15 amino acids long. Germline CDR1 is LNHDA and CDR2 is SQIVND (reference sequence). The CDR3 here is CASSIFDRGGETQYF. CDR3 in DNA: TGTGCCAGTAGTATTTTTGACAGGGGGGGAGAGACCCAGTACTTC.

In its sample, this clone was seen a few times. This chain links TRBV14 with TRBJ1-1; possible D gene TRBD1, 5 bases. The CDR3 consists of 15 residues. Germline V gene lookup returns CDR1 SGHDN and CDR2 FVKESK. The V and J ends lost 4 bases and 4 bases respectively, with 16 bases between them. CDR3 region: CASSPQGRRGTEAFF. The CDR3 bases are TGTGCCAGCAGCCCGCAGGGAAGGCGGGGCACTGAAGCTTTCTTT. The full variable domain, completed using reference TRBV14 and TRBJ1-1, is EAGVTQFPSHSVIEKGQTVTLRCDPISGHDNLYWYRRVMGKEIKFLLHFVKESKQDESGMPNNRFLAERTGGTYSTLKVQPAELEDSGVYFCASSPQGRRGTEAFFGQGTRLTVV.

This chain uses TRBV19 with TRBJ1-2; the match to TRBD1 covers 7 bases. The trim removed 4 bases at V and 8 bases at J, leaving 10 bases unmatched. Looked up from germline, CDR1 is LNHDA and CDR2 is SQIVND (reference sequence). The CDR3 is made up of 14 amino acids. The CDR3 DNA is TGTGCCAGTAGTACCGACAGGGAGTCTCCCGGCTACACCTTC. Translating gives CASSTDRESPGYTF. The whole variable domain, remainder taken from reference TRBV19 and TRBJ1-2, is DGGITQSPKYLFRKEGQNVTLSCEQNLNHDAMYWYRQDPGQGLRLIYYSQIVNDFQKGDIAEGYSVSREKKESFPLTVTSAQKNPTAFYLCASSTDRESPGYTFGSGTRLTVV.

With respect to this clone: Sequence at one end of the junction differs from germline and may be a read error. This chain joins TRBV4-2 and TRBJ1-5; 7 positions agree with TRBD1. The CDR3 runs 14 residues. Germline V gene lookup returns CDR1 LGHNA and CDR2 YNFKEQ. The DNA of the CDR3 is TGTGCCAGCAGTCAAGACAGGGCGAATCAGCCCCAGCATTTT. Protein sequence: CASSQDRANQPQHF.

The chain has TRBV9 and TRBJ1-1, with 8 bases aligning to TRBD1. This CDR3 region has 15 residues. V was pared by 0 bases and J by 3 bases, with 4 bases of the junction left unmatched. The germline V gene has CDR1 SGDLS and CDR2 YYNGEE. CDR3 residues: CASSVGQDRDTEAFF. For the CDR3, the DNA is TGTGCCAGCAGCGTAGGTCAGGACAGGGACACTGAAGCTTTCTTT. Together with reference TRBV9 and TRBJ1-1, the CDR3 gives the full variable domain: DSGVTQTPKHLITATGQRVTLRCSPRSGDLSVYWYQQSLDQGLQFLIQYYNGEERAKGNILERFSAQQFPDLHSELNLSSLELGDSALYFCASSVGQDRDTEAFFGQGTRLTVV.

This clone turned up a few times. V is TRBV5-1 and J is TRBJ1-5, with 9 positions matching TRBD1. CDR1 is SGHRS, CDR2 YFSETQ, per germline. The CDR3 totals 15 residues. J was trimmed by 3 bases and V by 4 bases; bases with no gene match: 5. This CDR3 is CASSQGQGPNQPQHF. The CDR3 bases are TGCGCCAGCAGCCAGGGACAGGGACCCAATCAGCCCCAGCATTTT.

This clone has ten or more counts. This chain connects TRBV19 to TRBJ2-7, with 9 bases identical to TRBD2. Germline V gene data show CDR1 as LNHDA and CDR2 as SQIVND (reference sequence). This CDR3 contains 15 residues. V was clipped by 1 base and J by 1 base; unmatched bases: 2. The CDR3 bases are TGTGCCAGTAGTATAGTCAGCGGGGGGTCCTACGAGCAGTACTTC. It encodes CASSIVSGGSYEQYF.

The chain recombines TRBV6-1 with TRBJ2-5; D is perhaps TRBD1 or TRBD2 (5 bases each). V was trimmed by 6 bases and J by 3 bases, leaving 11 bases between them. This CDR3 spans 13 amino acids. Looked up from germline, CDR1 is MNHNS and CDR2 is SASEGT. The CDR3 is CASRKWDEETQYF. The CDR3 region has the DNA TGTGCCAGCAGGAAGTGGGACGAAGAGACCCAGTACTTC.

The rearrangement uses TRBV25-1 and TRBJ2-1, with no clear D. V dropped 6 bases and J dropped 15 bases, with 21 bases sitting between them. In germline, CDR1 is MGHDK, CDR2 SYGVNS. This CDR3 comprises 13 residues. CDR3 sequence reads: CASREPGPMPLFF. The CDR3 DNA follows: TGTGCCAGCAGAGAACCCGGGCCCATGCCTCTGTTCTTC. Full variable domain (remainder filled in from reference TRBV25-1 and TRBJ2-1): EADIYQTPRYLVIGTGKKITLECSQTMGHDKMYWYQQDPGMELHLIHYSYGVNSTEKGDLSSESTVSRIRTEHFPLTLESARPSHTSQYLCASREPGPMPLFFGPGTRLTVL.

The rearrangement links TRBV5-6 to TRBJ1-5; D unresolved. This CDR3 is 14 amino acids long. V lost 0 bases, J lost 7 bases, and 11 bases lay in between. The germline V gene encodes CDR1 SGHDT and CDR2 YYEEEE. The CDR3 DNA reads TGTGCCAGCAGCTTGGCCGGACGCGGCCAGCCCCAGCATTTT. Its protein product is CASSLAGRGQPQHF. Looking up the rest from reference TRBV5-6 and TRBJ1-5 gives the full variable domain: DAGVTQSPTHLIKTRGQQVTLRCSPKSGHDTVSWYQQALGQGPQFIFQYYEEEERQRGNFPDRFSGHQFPNYSSELNVNALLLGDSALYLCASSLAGRGQPQHFGDGTRLSIL.

V is TRBV27 and J is TRBJ2-7; 8 bases are a match to TRBD1. The V and J ends lost 6 bases and 2 bases, in that order; junction bases with no gene match: 6. CDR3 size: 14 residues. Germline CDR1 MNHEY, CDR2 SMNVEV (reference sequence). CDR3: CASRDRVLTYEQYF. Written as DNA, the CDR3 is TGTGCCAGCAGGGACAGGGTACTAACCTACGAGCAGTACTTC.

The J gene is TRBJ1-2, the V gene TRBV18, with D unclear. The germline gives CDR1 KGHSH, CDR2 LQKENI. The CDR3 spans 13 residues. V was clipped by 1 base and J by 3 bases, with 6 bases between them. The CDR3 reads CASSPRSDYGYTF. CDR3 nucleotide sequence: TGTGCCAGCTCACCACGTAGTGACTATGGCTACACCTTC.

The V call is TRBV13, the J call TRBJ2-1, with TRBD1 matching over 7 bases. Germline CDR1 PRHDT, CDR2 FYEKMQ (reference sequence). The J segment lost 2 bases and the V segment lost 5 bases, leaving 9 bases of the junction unmatched. The length of the CDR3 is 16 residues. CDR3: CASSQTGQTTYNEQFF. Written as DNA, the CDR3 is TGTGCCAGCAGCCAGACGGGACAGACAACCTACAATGAGCAGTTCTTC. The full variable domain, completed using reference TRBV13 and TRBJ2-1, is AAGVIQSPRHLIKEKRETATLKCYPIPRHDTVYWYQQGPGQDPQFLISFYEKMQSDKGSIPDRFSAQQFSDYHSELNMSSLELGDSALYFCASSQTGQTTYNEQFFGPGTRLTVL.

V and J are TRBV4-1 and TRBJ2-5; 10 bases align to TRBD1. After removal of 1 base from V and 5 bases from J, the junction contained 4 bases not matched to a gene. The CDR3 has 15 residues. CDR1 and CDR2 (germline): MGHRA, YSYEKL. This chain's CDR3 is CASSQAGQGVETQYF. CDR3 coding DNA: TGCGCCAGCAGCCAAGCTGGACAGGGGGTCGAGACCCAGTACTTC.

V and J are TRBV6-5 and TRBJ1-5; 9 bases map to TRBD1. This CDR3 has 14 amino acids. Germline CDR1 reads MNHEY; CDR2 reads SVGAGI. V lost 5 bases, J lost 7 bases, and 6 bases stayed unmatched. The CDR3 coding sequence is TGTGCCAGCAGTGCCACAGGGGGCCGACAGCCCCAGCATTTT. Amino acid sequence: CASSATGGRQPQHF.

This clone was found a few times. The chain recombines TRBV18 with TRBJ1-1, with D possibly TRBD1 on 5 matching bases. The CDR3 extends over 14 amino acids. V was cut by 4 bases and J by 0 bases, with 9 bases left in between. CDR1 is KGHSH, CDR2 LQKENI, per germline. This CDR3 is CASSRETVNTEAFF. Here the CDR3 DNA reads TGTGCCAGCTCACGGGAGACAGTGAACACTGAAGCTTTCTTT.

This clone was observed a single time. The chain is built from TRBV19 and TRBJ1-3; a possible D gene is TRBD1 (5 bases). Germline assignment: CDR1 LNHDA and CDR2 SQIVND (reference sequence). The CDR3 consists of 14 residues. Trimming took off 9 bases at V and 2 bases at J, with 14 bases between the two ends. The CDR3 loop is CASSGRVAGNTIYF. The CDR3 DNA is TGTGCCAGCAGCGGCAGGGTGGCTGGAAACACCATATATTTT.